A single sample gave rise to the 17 T cell receptor beta chains below, sequenced in a study of identical twins. From the 5' RACE reads, TCRdb called clonotypes with MiXCR, one entry per CDR3 protein. The repertoire holds hundreds of thousands of distinct CDR3 sequences, less than 10% seen once, with about 0.98% in the top ten. These same data were also listed under a study on yellow fever vaccine responses in identical twins.

Sequencing was performed on PBMCs. Receptor source: a woman under 30 in good health.

The chain links TRBV20-1 to TRBJ2-1; 7 bases agree with TRBD1. The CDR3 extends over 14 amino acids. CDR1 is DFQATT, CDR2 SNEGSKA, per germline (reference sequence). Trimming cost V 2 bases and J 0 bases; bases outside gene matches: 1. CDR3 protein: CSARYRGSYNEQFF. The CDR3 coding sequence is TGCAGTGCTAGATACAGGGGCTCCTACAATGAGCAGTTCTTC.

This chain connects TRBV24-1 to TRBJ2-1; D perhaps matches TRBD1 (5 bases). CDR1 is KGHDR, CDR2 SFDVKD, per germline. The V gene lost 8 bases and the J gene lost 2 bases, with 9 bases spanning the gap. The CDR3 loop spans 13 amino acids. CDR3 in amino acids: CATTGHPYNEQFF. The CDR3 region has the DNA TGTGCCACCACAGGACATCCCTACAATGAGCAGTTCTTC.

This clonotype was observed a handful of times. This rearrangement joins TRBV4-2 to TRBJ2-1; D is ambiguous. The CDR3 extends over 12 amino acids. The V end was cut by 8 bases, the J end by 7 bases, with 12 bases between. Germline lookup yields CDR1 LGHNA and CDR2 YNFKEQ. Here the CDR3 DNA reads TGTGCCAGCGGAAGATTAGAAAATGAGCAGTTCTTC. It is translated as CASGRLENEQFF.

The chain couples TRBV27 to TRBJ2-3; no reliable D call. Germline lookup yields CDR1 MNHEY and CDR2 SMNVEV (reference sequence). The CDR3 runs to 13 residues. Deletions cut 11 bases from V and 5 bases from J, with 17 bases between. CDR3 region: CASRKGDGDTQYF. As DNA, the CDR3 is TGTGCCTCCAGGAAAGGTGATGGAGATACGCAGTATTTT.

The chain carries TRBV28 and TRBJ1-6, with a tentative D call TRBD1 (6 bases). With 7 bases removed from V and 5 bases from J, the gap between germline ends came to 12 bases. In germline, CDR1 is MDHEN, CDR2 SYDVKM. The CDR3 length is 14 residues. CDR3 sequence (DNA): TGTGCCAGCACCCCAAGGACAGATAATTCACCCCTCCACTTT. This gives the protein CASTPRTDNSPLHF.

The table lists this clonotype with a few counts. The V and J genes are TRBV6-2 or TRBV6-3 and TRBJ1-5; D is perhaps TRBD1 (6 bases). The CDR3 sequence is 14 residues long. Germline V gene data show CDR1 as MNHEY and CDR2 as SVGEGT. With 8 bases removed from V and 8 bases from J, the gap between germline ends came to 19 bases. In DNA, the CDR3 is TGTGCCAGCGCCGGGCACAGGGAGGGAAAGCCCCAGCATTTT. Translating gives CASAGHREGKPQHF.

This clonotype is medium-sized. The chain recombines TRBV4-3 with TRBJ1-4; 7 bases are shared with TRBD1. The ends lost 0 bases at V and 6 bases at J; junction bases unmatched: 4. The CDR3 length is 15 residues. The V gene's germline CDR1 is LGHNA and CDR2 YSLEER. The CDR3 DNA reads as TGCGCCAGCAGCCAAGATCGAGGGGGCCATGAAAAACTGTTTTTT. Protein sequence: CASSQDRGGHEKLFF.

The sample holds many counts of this clonotype. The J gene is TRBJ1-1, the V gene TRBV29-1; no definite D call. Germline V lookup: CDR1 SQVTM, CDR2 ANQGSEA. Trimming left V 6 bases short and J 1 base short, with 12 bases between. The CDR3 consists of 13 residues. The CDR3: CSVHSRGNTEAFF. CDR3 coding DNA: TGCAGCGTGCATTCCCGGGGGAACACTGAAGCTTTCTTT.

The V call is TRBV25-1, the J call TRBJ2-3; maybe TRBD2 (5 bases). Germline V CDR1 and CDR2: MGHDK, SYGVNS. Trimming removed 4 bases at V and 0 bases at J, with 14 bases between. This CDR3 is built from 16 residues. The CDR3: CASSASLASSTDTQYF. The CDR3 bases are TGTGCCAGCAGTGCCAGTTTAGCGTCGAGCACAGATACGCAGTATTTT.

In this sample, this clonotype turned up once. The rearrangement joins TRBV4-1 to TRBJ2-7, with 7 bases aligning to TRBD1. CDR3 length equals 15 residues. Germline CDR1 and CDR2: MGHRA and YSYEKL. V lost 4 bases, J lost 5 bases, and 11 bases stayed unmatched. DNA of the CDR3: TGCGCCAGCAGCCTCCAAGGCGCAGGGGGAGACGAGCAGTACTTC. Translated: CASSLQGAGGDEQYF.

The chain is built from TRBV6-1 and TRBJ2-1; maybe TRBD1 (5 bases). CDR3 length equals 13 residues. Germline CDR1 reads MNHNS; CDR2 reads SASEGT. V dropped 6 bases and J dropped 9 bases, with 15 bases sitting between them. The CDR3 reads CASRLQGGAEQFF. The CDR3 nucleotides read TGTGCCAGCAGGCTTCAGGGCGGAGCTGAGCAGTTCTTC.

CDR3 nucleotide sequence: TGTGCCAGTGGATTTAGCGGGGGGGCCTACGAGCAGTACTTC. Translation: CASGFSGGAYEQYF. The chain couples TRBV19 to TRBJ2-7; 11 bases agree with TRBD2. J was trimmed by 2 bases and V by 8 bases; bases with no gene match: 5. The CDR3 contains 14 residues. Germline V gives CDR1 LNHDA, CDR2 SQIVND (reference sequence).

This clonotype was seen more than once but under ten times. The rearrangement links TRBV7-9 to TRBJ2-1, with D possibly being TRBD1 (6 bases). Germline assignment: CDR1 SEHNR and CDR2 FQNEAQ (reference sequence). This CDR3 is 17 amino acids long. The germline V and J ends were trimmed by 4 bases and 8 bases, with 24 bases remaining between them. Here the CDR3 reads CASSSTLPEVKGDEQFF. DNA of the CDR3: TGTGCCAGCAGCTCAACCCTCCCGGAGGTTAAGGGGGATGAGCAGTTCTTC.

This chain uses TRBV5-1 with TRBJ2-5, with 8 bases matching TRBD2. Germline assignment: CDR1 SGHRS and CDR2 YFSETQ. Germline trimming cut 0 bases from V and 5 bases from J; bases unmatched to any gene: 3. The length of the CDR3 is 14 residues. The CDR3 is CASSLGLAHETQYF. The CDR3 DNA sequence: TGCGCCAGCAGCTTGGGACTAGCGCATGAGACCCAGTACTTC.

This clonotype was counted ten times or more. V and J are TRBV20-1 and TRBJ2-6; no clear D gene. V dropped 0 bases and J dropped 1 base, with 7 bases sitting between them. Germline V lookup: CDR1 DFQATT, CDR2 SNEGSKA (reference sequence). This CDR3 is built from 15 residues. The CDR3, as DNA: TGCAGTGCTAGAGAAAGGGAATCTGGGGCCAACGTCCTGACTTTC. Translating gives CSARERESGANVLTF.

This clonotype was seen many times. The V call is TRBV5-5, the J call TRBJ2-5; possible D gene TRBD2, 5 bases. Trimming pared 2 bases from V and 1 base from J, leaving 9 bases between. CDR1 and CDR2 (germline): SGHKS, YYEKEE (reference sequence). The CDR3 has 14 residues. This chain's CDR3 is CASSFLATQETQYF. CDR3 nucleotides: TGTGCCAGCAGCTTCCTAGCCACCCAAGAGACCCAGTACTTC.

In this sample, this clonotype turned up a few times. V and J are TRBV11-2 and TRBJ2-3; no reliable D call. Deletions cut 2 bases from V and 2 bases from J, with 5 bases between. This CDR3 region has 13 residues. CDR1 is SGHAT and CDR2 is FQNNGV in the germline V gene. The CDR3 bases are TGTGCCAGCAGCTTACCCGACACAGATACGCAGTATTTT. This codes for CASSLPDTDTQYF.